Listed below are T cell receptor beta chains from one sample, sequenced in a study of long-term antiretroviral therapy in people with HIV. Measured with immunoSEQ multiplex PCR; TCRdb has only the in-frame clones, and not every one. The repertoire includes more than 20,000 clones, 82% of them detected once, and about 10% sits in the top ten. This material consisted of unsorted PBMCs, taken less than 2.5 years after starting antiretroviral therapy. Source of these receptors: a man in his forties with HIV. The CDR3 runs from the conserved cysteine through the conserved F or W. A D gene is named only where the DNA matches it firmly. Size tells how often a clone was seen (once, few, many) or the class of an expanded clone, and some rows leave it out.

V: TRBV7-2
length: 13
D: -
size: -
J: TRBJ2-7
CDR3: CASSSPGPYEQYF
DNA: TGTGCCAGCAGCTCCCCGGGGCCCTACGAGCAGTACTTC

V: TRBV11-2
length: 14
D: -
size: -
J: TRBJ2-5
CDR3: CASSLGQFQETQYF
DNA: TGTGCCAGCAGCCTGGGGCAGTTCCAAGAGACCCAGTACTTC

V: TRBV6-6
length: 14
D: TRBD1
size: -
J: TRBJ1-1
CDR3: CASSGRTGGTEAFF
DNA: TGTGCCAGCAGTGGCAGGACAGGGGGTACTGAAGCTTTCTTT

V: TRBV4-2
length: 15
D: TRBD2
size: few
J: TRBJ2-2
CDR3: CASSQAGGNTGELFF
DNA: TGTGCCAGCAGCCAAGCGGGAGGGAACACCGGGGAGCTGTTTTTT

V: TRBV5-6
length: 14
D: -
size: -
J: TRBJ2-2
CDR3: CASSAKNRAGELFF
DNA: TGTGCCAGCAGCGCCAAGAACAGGGCCGGGGAGCTGTTTTTT

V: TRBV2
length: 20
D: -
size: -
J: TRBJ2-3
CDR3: CASNPRGEEWNHGMTDTQYF
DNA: TGTGCCAGCAACCCGAGGGGGGAGGAATGGAATCATGGTATGACAGATACGCAGTATTTT

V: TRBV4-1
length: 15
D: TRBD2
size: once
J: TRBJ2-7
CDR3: CASSFRLAAGYEQYF
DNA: TGCGCCAGCAGCTTCCGACTAGCGGCAGGATACGAGCAGTACTTC

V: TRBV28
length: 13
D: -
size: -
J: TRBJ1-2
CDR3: CASSPGSLIGYTF
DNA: TGTGCCAGCAGCCCTGGATCCCTTATTGGCTACACCTTC

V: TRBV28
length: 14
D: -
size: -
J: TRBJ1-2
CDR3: CASIPGDTNYGYTF
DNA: TGTGCCAGCATCCCTGGGGATACTAACTATGGCTACACCTTC

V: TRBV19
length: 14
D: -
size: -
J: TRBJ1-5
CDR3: CASTGPGGYQPQHF
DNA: TGTGCCAGTACGGGCCCGGGGGGCTACCAGCCCCAGCATTTT

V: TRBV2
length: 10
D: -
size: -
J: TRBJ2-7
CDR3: CASSSYEQYF
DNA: TGTGCCAGCAGTTCTTACGAGCAGTACTTC

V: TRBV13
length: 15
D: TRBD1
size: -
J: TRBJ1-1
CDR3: CASSLVGRGTSEAFF
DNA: TGTGCCAGCAGCTTAGTGGGCAGGGGGACTTCTGAAGCTTTCTTT

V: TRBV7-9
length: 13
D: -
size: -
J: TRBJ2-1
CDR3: CASSFGLANEQFF
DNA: TGTGCCAGCAGCTTCGGGCTAGCCAATGAGCAGTTCTTC

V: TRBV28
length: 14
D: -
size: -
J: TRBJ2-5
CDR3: CASDQGHSAETQYF
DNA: TGTGCCAGCGATCAAGGACACTCCGCGGAGACCCAGTACTTC

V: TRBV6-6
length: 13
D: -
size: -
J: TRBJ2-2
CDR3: CASSKGNTGELFF
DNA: TGTGCCAGCAGTAAGGGTAACACCGGGGAGCTGTTTTTT